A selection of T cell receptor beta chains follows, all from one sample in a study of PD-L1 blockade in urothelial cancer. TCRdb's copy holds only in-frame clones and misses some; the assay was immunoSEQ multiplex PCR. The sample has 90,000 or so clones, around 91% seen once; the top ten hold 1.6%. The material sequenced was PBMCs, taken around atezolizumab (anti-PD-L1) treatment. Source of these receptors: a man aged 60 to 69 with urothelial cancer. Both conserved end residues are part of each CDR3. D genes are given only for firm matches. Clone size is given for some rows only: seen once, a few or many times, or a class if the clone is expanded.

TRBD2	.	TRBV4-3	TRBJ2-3	TGCGCCAGCAGCCAAGAGTCTCCCCAACTAGCGGGGACCACAGATACGCAGTATTTT	CASSQESPQLAGTTDTQYF
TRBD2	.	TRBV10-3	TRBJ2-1	TGTGCCATAAGGACTAGCGGGGGGGCTGGTGAGCAGTTCTTC	CAIRTSGGAGEQFF
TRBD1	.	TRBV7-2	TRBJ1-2	TGTGCCAGCAGCTTACTGGGACAGTACTATGGCTACACCTTC	CASSLLGQYYGYTF
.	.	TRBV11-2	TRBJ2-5	TGTGCCAGCAGCTTAACTCCGTACCAAGAGACCCAGTACTTC	CASSLTPYQETQYF
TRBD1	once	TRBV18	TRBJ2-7	TGTGCCAGCTCACCCTCCGGGACAGGGCCCCTTGAGCAGTACTTC	CASSPSGTGPLEQYF
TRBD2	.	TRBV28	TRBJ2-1	TGTGCCAGCAGCAAACTAGCGGGAGGGCCGGGTGAGCAGTTCTTC	CASSKLAGGPGEQFF
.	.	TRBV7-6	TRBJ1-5	TGTGCCAGCAGCTCCCTCCGGGACAACAATCAGCCCCAGCATTTT	CASSSLRDNNQPQHF
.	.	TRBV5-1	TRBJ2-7	TGCGCCAGCAGCTTTTTACACTACTCCTCCTACGAGCAGTACTTC	CASSFLHYSSYEQYF
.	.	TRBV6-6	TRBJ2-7	TGTGCCAGCAGTTACCCTCCCCCCTACGAGCAGTACTTC	CASSYPPPYEQYF
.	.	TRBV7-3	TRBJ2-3	TGTGCCAGCAGCTTTGATAGATTCCCCGATACGCAGTATTTT	CASSFDRFPDTQYF
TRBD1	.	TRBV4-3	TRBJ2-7	TGCGCCAGCAGCCAAGGACAGGGATCCTATGCCTACGAGCAGTACTTC	CASSQGQGSYAYEQYF
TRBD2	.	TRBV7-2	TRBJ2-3	TGTGCCAGCAGCGCAAAGGGAAGCGGGGGAATCACAGATACGCAGTATTTT	CASSAKGSGGITDTQYF
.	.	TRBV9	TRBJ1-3	TGTGCCAGCAGCCCCCGGGGAGGATCTGCCACCATATATTTT	CASSPRGGSATIYF
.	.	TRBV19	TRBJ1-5	TGTGCCAGTAGTATAGGACAGCTAGGGGATCAGCCCCAGCATTTT	CASSIGQLGDQPQHF
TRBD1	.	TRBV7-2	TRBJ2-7	TGTGCCAGCAGCCCCCCCAGCCGGACAGGCTACGAGCAGTACTTC	CASSPPSRTGYEQYF
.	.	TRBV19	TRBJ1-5	TGTGCCAGTAGTATAGATCGGGTTGTCGGCAATCAGCCCCAGCATTTT	CASSIDRVVGNQPQHF
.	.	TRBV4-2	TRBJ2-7	TGTGCCAGCAGCCAAGCCCTTCTCAGAGGCTCCTACGAGCAGTACTTC	CASSQALLRGSYEQYF
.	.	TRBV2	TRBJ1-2	TGTGCCAGCACCGGAGCATCTGGGGGCGGCTATGGCTACACCTTC	CASTGASGGGYGYTF
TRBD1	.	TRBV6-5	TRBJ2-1	TGTGCCAGCAGGGCCGGGACAGGTGCCCTAGATGAGCAGTTCTTC	CASRAGTGALDEQFF
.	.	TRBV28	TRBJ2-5	TGTGCCAGCAGTTTCATCCGGGGAGAAGAGACCCAGTACTTC	CASSFIRGEETQYF
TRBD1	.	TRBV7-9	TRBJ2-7	TGTGCCAGCAGCTTAGGGACAGGGCTCCCCTACGAGCAGTACTTC	CASSLGTGLPYEQYF
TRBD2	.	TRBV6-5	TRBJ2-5	TGTGCCAGCAGCCCGGGGGGGCTATCGGTAGGAGCCCAGTACTTC	CASSPGGLSVGAQYF
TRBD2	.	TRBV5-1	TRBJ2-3	TGCGCCAGCAGCTGGGGGACTAGTTCAGATACGCAGTATTTT	CASSWGTSSDTQYF
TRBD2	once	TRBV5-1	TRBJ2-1	TGCGCCAGCAGCGGGACTAGCGGGAGTCGATACAATGAGCAGTTCTTC	CASSGTSGSRYNEQFF
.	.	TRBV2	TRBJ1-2	TGTGCCAGCAGTGAAGGGGCGAACTATGGCTACACCTTC	CASSEGANYGYTF
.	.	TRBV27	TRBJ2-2	TGTGCCAGCAGTTCCTTCGTATCCCGCACCGGGGAGCTGTTTTTT	CASSSFVSRTGELFF
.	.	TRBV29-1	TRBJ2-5	TGCAGCGTTTTCGGAGGCGGAGGAGAGACCCAGTACTTC	CSVFGGGGETQYF
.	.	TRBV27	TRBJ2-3	TGTGCCATCTCGGGGGCAGATACGCAGTATTTT	CAISGADTQYF
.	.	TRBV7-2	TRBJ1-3	TGTGCCAGCAGCTTAGCGGGCGGGTTCTCTGGAAACACCATATATTTT	CASSLAGGFSGNTIYF
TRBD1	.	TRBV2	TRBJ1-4	TGTGCCAGCCTTCGTGACGGACAGGGAAATGAAAAACTGTTTTTT	CASLRDGQGNEKLFF
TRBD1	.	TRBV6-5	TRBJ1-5	TGTGCCAGCAGATCGGGACAGGGGGCAAATCAGCCCCAGCATTTT	CASRSGQGANQPQHF
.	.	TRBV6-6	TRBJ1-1	TGTGCCAGCAGCCAAGGGACACAGAACACTGAAGCTTTCTTT	CASSQGTQNTEAFF
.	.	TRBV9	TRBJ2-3	TGTGCCAGCGATAGGGGGGGGGCCTCAACAGATACGCAGTATTTT	CASDRGGASTDTQYF
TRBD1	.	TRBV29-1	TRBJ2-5	TGCAGCGTAAACAGGGGGCTAAAGGAGACCCAGTACTTC	CSVNRGLKETQYF
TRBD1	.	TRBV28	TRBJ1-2	TGTGCCAGCAGTTGGAGGACAGGGTTAGGCTACACCTTC	CASSWRTGLGYTF
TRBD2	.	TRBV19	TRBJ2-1	TGTGCCACCCCCCGTAGCGGGAGGGACTACAATGAGCAGTTCTTC	CATPRSGRDYNEQFF
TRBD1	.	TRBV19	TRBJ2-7	TGTGCCAGTAGTGCCGGGACAGGGAGGAGTTACGAGCAGTACTTC	CASSAGTGRSYEQYF
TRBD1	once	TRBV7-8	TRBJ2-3	TGTGCCAGCAGGGAAAAAGAAGGGACAGGGACCACAGATACGCAGTATTTT	CASREKEGTGTTDTQYF
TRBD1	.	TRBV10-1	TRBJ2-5	TGCGCCACCGCGTACCGGGACAGGGGGAGGAGGCAAGAGACCCAGTACTTC	CATAYRDRGRRQETQYF
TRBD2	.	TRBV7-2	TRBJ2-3	TGTGCCAGCAGCTTCCCTAGCGGGGGGCTAAGCTCAGATACGCAGTATTTT	CASSFPSGGLSSDTQYF
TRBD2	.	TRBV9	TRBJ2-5	TGTGCCAGCAGCGTAGCTCCGGGGGGTGTCGAGACCCAGTACTTC	CASSVAPGGVETQYF
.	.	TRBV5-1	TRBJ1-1	TGCGCCAGCACCAATGGGGGCAGCATGAACACTGAAGCTTTCTTT	CASTNGGSMNTEAFF
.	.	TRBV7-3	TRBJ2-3	TGTGCCAGCAGCTTAGGCGGGCGCACAGATACGCAGTATTTT	CASSLGGRTDTQYF
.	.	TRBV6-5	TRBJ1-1	TGTGCCAGCAGTTCCGGCCGGGACACTGAAGCTTTCTTT	CASSSGRDTEAFF
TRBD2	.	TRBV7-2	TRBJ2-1	TGTGCCAGCAGCTTAATCTTTAGGCGGGGGGGCAGCAATGAGCAGTTCTTC	CASSLIFRRGGSNEQFF
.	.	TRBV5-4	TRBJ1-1	TGTGCCAGCAGCTCTGCACCCGGGGTTATGAACACTGAAGCTTTCTTT	CASSSAPGVMNTEAFF
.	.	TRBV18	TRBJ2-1	TGTGCCAGCTCACCTTCTGAAGGGGCGGTCAATGAGCAGTTCTTC	CASSPSEGAVNEQFF
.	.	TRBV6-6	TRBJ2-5	TGTGCCAGCAGTGGCTTGGTGCGGGGGCTGTACTTC	CASSGLVRGLYF
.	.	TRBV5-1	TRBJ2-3	TGCGCCAGCAGCTTAGGACAGCCCTCGGATACGCAGTATTTT	CASSLGQPSDTQYF
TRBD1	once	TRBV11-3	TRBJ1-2	TGTGCCAGCAGCTTAGCCCCGGGACAGCTAGCTAACTATGGCTACACCTTC	CASSLAPGQLANYGYTF
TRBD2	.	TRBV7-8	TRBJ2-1	TGTGCCAGCAGAGGTAAACTAGCGGGGGGCGAGAATGAGCAGTTCTTC	CASRGKLAGGENEQFF
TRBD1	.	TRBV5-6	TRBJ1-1	TGTGCCAGCGCTTGGGACAGGGGGATGAACACTGAAGCTTTCTTT	CASAWDRGMNTEAFF
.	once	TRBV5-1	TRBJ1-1	TGCGCCAGCAGCTTGGCCGGAGGGAACACTGAAGCTTTCTTT	CASSLAGGNTEAFF
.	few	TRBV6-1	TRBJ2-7	TGTGCCAGTACCCAGCTCGAGGGAGGCTACGAGCAGTACTTC	CASTQLEGGYEQYF